The rows below give T cell receptor beta chains drawn from one sample of a study of T cells in Graves' hyperthyroidism and ophthalmopathy. TCRdb called the multiplex PCR reads again in MiXCR, with one record for every CDR3 protein. The top ten hold under 30% of the sample, which has around 300,000 distinct CDR3 sequences, roughly 14% seen once. Sequenced: blood. The receptors were gathered from a woman in her twenties or thirties with Graves' hyperthyroidism. Each CDR3 is given with its conserved first and last residue. The D gene is left open where the match is weak. Clone size is not always given. Where it is, it says once, few, many or a class for expanded clones.

cdr3_aa cdr3_nt j_call v_call clone_size d_call
CASSRGLYNQPQHF TGTGCCAGCAGTAGGGGGTTATACAATCAGCCCCAGCATTTT TRBJ1-5 TRBV2 many -
CASSWTQGAVEQYF TGTGCCAGCAGCTGGACACAGGGGGCGGTTGAGCAGTACTTC TRBJ2-7 TRBV5-6 few TRBD1
CASSPGTFEAFF TGTGCCAGCAGCCCCGGGACATTCGAAGCTTTCTTT TRBJ1-1 TRBV12-3/TRBV12-4 many -
CAWNSFGGETQYF TGTGCCTGGAACTCATTCGGCGGGGAGACCCAGTACTTC TRBJ2-5 TRBV30 - -
CAWSVGQMGEKLFF TGTGCCTGGAGTGTCGGACAGATGGGGGAAAAACTGTTTTTT TRBJ1-4 TRBV30 many -
CSARESARGYGYTF TGCAGTGCTAGAGAGAGTGCCAGGGGCTATGGCTACACCTTC TRBJ1-2 TRBV20-1 few -
CASSVAESQGQFF TGTGCCAGTAGCGTAGCGGAGAGCCAGGGGCAGTTCTTC TRBJ2-1 TRBV9 few -
CASPHRWGCTGELFF TGTGCCAGCCCCCATCGCTGGGGTTGCACCGGGGAGCTGTTTTTT TRBJ2-2 TRBV6-4 many -
CASSEDSTEAFF TGTGCCAGCAGTGAGGACAGCACTGAAGCTTTCTTT TRBJ1-1 TRBV2 many -
CASSFINSGSFSHEQYF TGTGCCAGCAGTTTCATAAATAGCGGGAGTTTTTCCCACGAGCAGTACTTC TRBJ2-7 TRBV28 many TRBD2
CASRSAGQNTEAFF TGTGCCAGCAGATCAGCGGGACAAAACACTGAAGCTTTCTTT TRBJ1-1 TRBV27 many -
CSAVYRDSGNIQYF TGCAGTGCGGTATACCGGGACAGCGGAAACATTCAGTACTTC TRBJ2-4 TRBV20-1 few TRBD1
CATSAEGANYGYTF TGTGCCACCAGTGCGGAGGGGGCTAACTATGGCTACACCTTC TRBJ1-2 TRBV15 many -
CANSEGGTEAFF TGTGCCAACAGTGAGGGGGGGACTGAAGCTTTCTTT TRBJ1-1 TRBV25-1 few -
CASSVDGGAYNEQFF TGTGCCAGCAGCGTAGATGGCGGGGCATACAATGAGCAGTTCTTC TRBJ2-1 TRBV9 many -
CATSRDGQARTGELFF TGTGCCACCAGCAGAGACGGACAGGCTCGCACCGGGGAGCTGTTTTTT TRBJ2-2 TRBV15 many TRBD1
CSTTGGDSYEQYF TGCAGTACAACAGGGGGCGACTCCTACGAGCAGTACTTC TRBJ2-7 TRBV29-1 - TRBD1
CASSPGRTSGGEQFF TGTGCCAGCAGCCCGGGTAGGACTAGCGGGGGGGAGCAGTTCTTC TRBJ2-1 TRBV7-8 many TRBD2
CASSLWAGEPQHF TGTGCCAGCAGCTTGTGGGCGGGTGAGCCCCAGCATTTT TRBJ1-5 TRBV5-5 - -
CSASASGFPNEKLFF TGCAGTGCTAGTGCCTCAGGGTTCCCTAATGAAAAACTGTTTTTT TRBJ1-4 TRBV20-1 - -
CASSELGQPQHF TGTGCCAGCAGTGAATTGGGGCAGCCCCAGCATTTT TRBJ1-5 TRBV6-1 many -
CATSSAGAHNEQFF TGTGCCACCAGCTCGGCGGGAGCGCACAATGAGCAGTTCTTC TRBJ2-1 TRBV24-1 many TRBD2
CASSESPWGIGEQFF TGTGCCAGCAGTGAATCCCCCTGGGGGATTGGAGAGCAGTTCTTC TRBJ2-1 TRBV6-1 many -